The next 19 T cell receptor beta chains were all read from a single sample in a study of blood T cell repertoires in COVID-19. Only in-frame clones appear in the TCRdb table, and some are missing; sequencing was by immunoSEQ multiplex PCR. Here the sample spans 25,000 to 30,000 clones, about 91% being singletons. Sequenced input: peripheral blood. These receptors came from a man aged 45-65 years with active COVID-19.

V usage is TRBV7-9 and J usage is TRBJ2-7; perhaps TRBD2 as D (6 bases). V was pared by 6 bases and J by 5 bases, with 14 bases between. The length of the CDR3 is 13 residues. CDR1 and CDR2 from the germline V gene are SEHNR and FQNEAQ (reference sequence). For the CDR3, the DNA is TGTGCCAGCAGGTTTACGGGAGTAAACGAGCAGTACTTC. This codes for CASRFTGVNEQYF.

This clone was detected once. The chain couples TRBV28 to TRBJ2-7; D is ambiguous. The CDR3 runs 15 residues. In germline, CDR1 is MDHEN, CDR2 SYDVKM. Trimming stripped 2 bases from V and 0 bases from J, with 11 bases between. CDR3 DNA: TGTGCCAGCAGTTTAGCGGCGGTAAGCTCCTACGAGCAGTACTTC. Translation: CASSLAAVSSYEQYF.

This chain connects TRBV19 to TRBJ2-7, with 9 bases matching TRBD2. The CDR3 covers 14 residues. Germline V gives CDR1 LNHDA, CDR2 SQIVND (reference sequence). Trimming at V came to 3 bases and at J to 4 bases, leaving 4 bases not matched to a gene. The DNA for the CDR3 is TGTGCCAGTAGTATGACTAGCGGAGGTTACGAGCAGTACTTC. Amino acids: CASSMTSGGYEQYF. Full variable domain (rest looked up from reference TRBV19 and TRBJ2-7): DGGITQSPKYLFRKEGQNVTLSCEQNLNHDAMYWYRQDPGQGLRLIYYSQIVNDFQKGDIAEGYSVSREKKESFPLTVTSAQKNPTAFYLCASSMTSGGYEQYFGPGTRLTVT.

The chain joins TRBV27 to TRBJ1-2, with 8 bases that match TRBD1. With 5 bases clipped from V and 12 bases from J, the junction kept 8 bases outside the gene matches. The CDR3 contains 12 residues. CDR1 is MNHEY, CDR2 SMNVEV, per germline (reference sequence). The CDR3 loop is CASSPGTGSNTF. CDR3 bases: TGTGCCAGCAGTCCTGGGACAGGATCCAACACCTTC.

The rearrangement links TRBV7-9 to TRBJ2-7; TRBD2 might be the D (7 bases). There are 16 residues in the CDR3. V was clipped by 3 bases and J by 4 bases, with 19 bases between them. Germline V gene sequence: CDR1 SEHNR, CDR2 FQNEAQ (reference sequence). The CDR3 bases are TGTGCCAGCAGCTTCCCCGCAGGGGAGGGGAGTTACGAGCAGTACTTC. This translates into CASSFPAGEGSYEQYF.

V usage is TRBV15 and J usage is TRBJ2-5; 12 nucleotides agree with TRBD1. The CDR3 spans 16 residues. V lost 5 bases, J lost 5 bases, and 9 bases stayed unmatched. Looked up from germline, CDR1 is LNHNV and CDR2 is YYDKDF (reference sequence). The CDR3 loop is CATSPGTGGASETQYF. The CDR3 DNA reads as TGTGCCACCAGCCCTGGGACAGGGGGCGCAAGTGAGACCCAGTACTTC.

This clone has only one observation. J is TRBJ1-5 and V is TRBV7-3, with D possibly being TRBD1 (6 bases). Trimming took off 2 bases at V and 4 bases at J, with 12 bases between the two ends. This CDR3 has 15 amino acids. The V gene's germline CDR1 is SGHTA and CDR2 FQGTGA. For the CDR3, the DNA is TGTGCCAGCAGCTTATGGGCAGGGGTTAATCAGCCCCAGCATTTT. Its protein product is CASSLWAGVNQPQHF. Complete variable domain (other parts from reference TRBV7-3 and TRBJ1-5): GAGVSQTPSNKVTEKGKYVELRCDPISGHTALYWYRQSLGQGPEFLIYFQGTGAADDSGLPNDRFFAVRPEGSVSTLKIQRTERGDSAVYLCASSLWAGVNQPQHFGDGTRLSIL.

The chain joins TRBV25-1 to TRBJ1-2, with 8 bases lining up with TRBD1. Trimming cost V 4 bases and J 8 bases; bases outside gene matches: 0. Germline lookup yields CDR1 MGHDK and CDR2 SYGVNS. This CDR3 contains 11 residues. DNA for the CDR3: TGTGCCAGCAGTGCAGGGGGCGGCTACACCTTC. Its translation: CASSAGGGYTF.

The rearrangement uses TRBV5-1 and TRBJ2-7; 7 nucleotides align to TRBD2. Germline V lookup: CDR1 SGHRS, CDR2 YFSETQ. CDR3 size: 14 residues. Germline trimming cut 0 bases from V and 9 bases from J; bases unmatched to any gene: 9. CDR3 in amino acids: CASSLAGREWGQYF. CDR3 nucleotide sequence: TGCGCCAGCAGCTTGGCAGGGAGGGAGTGGGGGCAGTACTTC.

The chain couples TRBV5-1 to TRBJ2-2; 7 bases agree with TRBD1. After removal of 0 bases from V and 5 bases from J, the junction contained 7 bases not matched to a gene. CDR3 length equals 16 residues. The germline gives CDR1 SGHRS, CDR2 YFSETQ. The CDR3 reads CASSLDRGGSTGELFF. CDR3 nucleotides: TGCGCCAGCAGCTTGGACAGGGGCGGATCGACCGGGGAGCTGTTTTTT. The variable domain in full, completed from reference TRBV5-1 and TRBJ2-2, reads KAGVTQTPRYLIKTRGQQVTLSCSPISGHRSVSWYQQTPGQGLQFLFEYFSETQRNKGNFPGRFSGRQFSNSRSEMNVSTLELGDSALYLCASSLDRGGSTGELFFGEGSRLTVL.

The V and J genes are TRBV4-1 and TRBJ2-1; D may be TRBD2 (6 bases). CDR3 length equals 16 residues. Germline CDR1 MGHRA, CDR2 YSYEKL. V was shortened by 0 bases and J by 0 bases, with 9 bases between the two germline ends. The CDR3: CASSQEEGNSYNEQFF. The CDR3 nucleotides are TGCGCCAGCAGCCAAGAGGAGGGGAACTCCTACAATGAGCAGTTCTTC.

This clone has just one count. This chain uses TRBV18 with TRBJ2-7; possibly TRBD2 for D (6 bases). Germline values: CDR1 KGHSH, CDR2 LQKENI. This CDR3 comprises 15 residues. V dropped 2 bases and J dropped 5 bases, with 16 bases sitting between them. The CDR3 region is CASSPVTAGYDEQYF. Written as DNA, the CDR3 is TGTGCCAGCTCACCAGTAACTGCGGGATACGACGAGCAGTACTTC.

J is TRBJ2-2 and V is TRBV29-1; D remains unclear. Per germline, CDR1 SQVTM and CDR2 ANQGSEA. The CDR3 extends over 12 amino acids. V was trimmed by 4 bases and J by 8 bases, leaving 11 bases between them. CDR3 sequence: CSVAAPGGELFF. The CDR3, as DNA: TGCAGCGTTGCAGCTCCCGGGGGGGAGCTGTTTTTT.

The V call is TRBV30, the J call TRBJ1-5; 11 bases are shared with TRBD1. V dropped 5 bases and J dropped 7; count of bases not matched to a gene: 7. Germline CDR1 and CDR2: GTSNPN and SVGIG (reference sequence). This CDR3 spans 14 amino acids. The CDR3 region is CAWAGQGALQPQHF. CDR3 coding DNA: TGTGCCTGGGCCGGACAGGGGGCTCTGCAGCCCCAGCATTTT. Together with reference TRBV30 and TRBJ1-5, the CDR3 gives the full variable domain: SQTIHQWPATLVQPVGSPLSLECTVEGTSNPNLYWYRQAAGRGLQLLFYSVGIGQISSEVPQNLSASRPQDRQFILSSKKLLLSDSGFYLCAWAGQGALQPQHFGDGTRLSIL.

The V call is TRBV12-5, the J call TRBJ1-4; 8 bases line up with TRBD1. This CDR3 has 14 amino acids. Germline CDR1 and CDR2: LGHNT and FRNRAP. V shed 6 bases, J shed 8 bases, and the junction held 8 bases outside the gene matches. The CDR3 DNA follows: TGTGCTAGTGGCCAGGACAGGGTCGGGGAAAAACTGTTTTTT. Its protein product is CASGQDRVGEKLFF.

The chain joins TRBV19 to TRBJ1-1, with D possibly matching TRBD1 (5 bases). Germline-derived CDR1 and CDR2 are LNHDA and SQIVND (reference sequence). V was trimmed by 7 bases and J by 1 base, leaving 16 bases between them. This CDR3 contains 15 residues. The CDR3 nucleotides are TGTGCCAGTAACTTCAAGGGCAGGGCGAACACTGAAGCTTTCTTT. Its protein is CASNFKGRANTEAFF. Complete variable domain (other parts from reference TRBV19 and TRBJ1-1): DGGITQSPKYLFRKEGQNVTLSCEQNLNHDAMYWYRQDPGQGLRLIYYSQIVNDFQKGDIAEGYSVSREKKESFPLTVTSAQKNPTAFYLCASNFKGRANTEAFFGQGTRLTVV.

The gene calls are TRBV21-1 and TRBJ2-3; the D segment call TRBD2 is taken from the table without a DNA check. TRBV21-1 is assigned pseudogene status. The CDR3 has 15 amino acids. CDR3 protein: CASSNPLGANGTQYF. The CDR3 bases are TGTGCCAGCAGCAACCCCCTAGGTGCAAATGGGACGCAGTATTTT.

The chain joins TRBV10-2 to TRBJ1-5, with D hard to call. V lost 2 bases to trimming and J lost 7 bases, with 21 bases between them. The CDR3 sequence is 17 residues long. The germline V gene has CDR1 WSHSY and CDR2 SAAADI. CDR3 residues: CASSESPRGGMGQPQHF. Here the CDR3 DNA reads TGCGCCAGCAGTGAGAGCCCGCGGGGAGGAATGGGGCAGCCCCAGCATTTT.

In its sample, this clone was seen a few times. The V gene is TRBV7-9, the J gene TRBJ2-7; possibly TRBD2 for D (5 bases). Germline values: CDR1 SEHNR, CDR2 FQNEAQ (reference sequence). V was trimmed by 5 bases and J by 4 bases, leaving 15 bases between them. The CDR3 length is 14 residues. The CDR3 sequence is CASSSRSPGYEQYF. The DNA for the CDR3 is TGTGCCAGCAGCAGTCGATCACCGGGATACGAGCAGTACTTC.